The 10 T cell receptor beta chains below were found in one sample sequenced in a study of blood T cell repertoires in COVID-19. The assay was immunoSEQ multiplex PCR, and TCRdb's table has in-frame clones only and misses some. The data contain more than 200,000 clones, about 90% of them singletons. Material: PBMCs or T cells enriched from blood (not recorded which). The receptors here all came from a woman in her 30s with acute COVID-19.

This rearrangement joins TRBV6-5 to TRBJ2-5; D is perhaps TRBD1 (5 bases). The ends were cut back, 10 bases at V and 5 bases at J, with 14 bases in the middle. In germline, CDR1 is MNHEY, CDR2 SVGAGI. This CDR3 contains 12 residues. The CDR3 is CATQGVRETQYF. The CDR3 DNA reads TGTGCCACCCAAGGGGTGAGGGAGACCCAGTACTTC.

This clone appeared a single time. V and J are TRBV11-2 and TRBJ2-3; the D gene is possibly TRBD1 (6 bases). Germline CDR1 is SGHAT and CDR2 is FQNNGV. The CDR3 consists of 14 residues. V was cut by 1 base and J by 6 bases, with 11 bases left in between. The CDR3 loop reads CASSLVGAADTQYF. Written as DNA, the CDR3 is TGTGCCAGCAGCTTAGTGGGGGCTGCTGATACGCAGTATTTT.

The genes are TRBV2 and TRBJ1-3, with D tentatively TRBD1 (6 bases). V shed 6 bases and J shed 2 bases, with 11 bases lying between them. This CDR3 has 14 amino acids. Germline V lookup: CDR1 SNHLY, CDR2 FYNNEI. In DNA, the CDR3 is TGTGCCAGCAGCTACAGGGCGGCTGGAAACACCATATATTTT. Its protein is CASSYRAAGNTIYF.

Here the CDR3 DNA reads TGTGCCAGTAGTATAACCCGGGGACAGCGCAATCAGCCCCAGCATTTT. It codes for CASSITRGQRNQPQHF. The chain is built from TRBV19 and TRBJ1-5; the match to TRBD1 covers 7 bases. Germline assignment: CDR1 LNHDA and CDR2 SQIVND (reference sequence). The CDR3 contains 16 residues. Trimming at V came to 2 bases and at J to 2 bases, leaving 6 bases not matched to a gene.

The genes are TRBV6-5 and TRBJ1-2; D is undetermined. Trimming shortened V by 6 bases and J by 2 bases, and 4 bases separated the two germline ends. Germline assignment: CDR1 MNHEY and CDR2 SVGAGI. The CDR3 totals 11 residues. The CDR3 coding sequence is TGTGCCAGCAGACTCAACTATGGCTACACCTTC. Amino acids: CASRLNYGYTF.

The rearrangement links TRBV2 to TRBJ2-3; 10 bases map to TRBD2. CDR1 SNHLY and CDR2 FYNNEI come from the germline V gene. CDR3 size: 13 residues. V trimming: 6 bases; J trimming: 6 bases; junction bases outside the gene matches: 3. The CDR3 coding sequence is TGTGCCAGCAGGGAGCGGGGGGGGGATACGCAGTATTTT. Protein: CASRERGGDTQYF.

The chain uses TRBV2 and TRBJ1-2, with D possibly matching TRBD1 (5 bases). This CDR3 region has 13 residues. Germline lookup yields CDR1 SNHLY and CDR2 FYNNEI. Trimming removed 6 bases at V and 4 bases at J, with 12 bases between. The CDR3 region has the DNA TGTGCCAGCAGCCCAGGACAAGTCTATGGCTACACCTTC. It yields the protein CASSPGQVYGYTF.

This chain links TRBV10-2 with TRBJ1-5, with 10 bases identical to TRBD1. The germline V gene encodes CDR1 WSHSY and CDR2 SAAADI. The CDR3 has 16 amino acids. V shed 3 bases and J 6 bases; nucleotides not matched to a gene: 8. Here the CDR3 DNA reads TGCGCCAGCAGTGATGCTAAGGGGACAGGGGCTCAGCCCCAGCATTTT. Translating it yields CASSDAKGTGAQPQHF.

In nucleotides, the CDR3 is TGTGCCAGCAGCCCCTCAACAGGGTTCAATGAGCAGTTCTTC. Translation gives CASSPSTGFNEQFF. The rearrangement joins TRBV14 to TRBJ2-1; D perhaps matches TRBD1 (6 bases). Germline CDR1 reads SGHDN; CDR2 reads FVKESK. V lost 4 bases and J lost 6, with 13 bases in between. The CDR3 runs 14 residues.

The chain is built from TRBV28 and TRBJ2-7; TRBD1 aligns across 10 bases. The germline V gene encodes CDR1 MDHEN and CDR2 SYDVKM. The length of the CDR3 is 15 residues. V shed 7 bases and J 8 bases; nucleotides not matched to a gene: 14. CDR3 residues: CASTKGGDRGHKQYF. CDR3 coding DNA: TGTGCCAGCACCAAAGGTGGGGACAGGGGACACAAGCAGTACTTC.